The sequence of this T cell receptor (beta chain) was determined in a study of T cell repertoires in cytomegalovirus infection (dated 2019 in TCRdb). Concerning the study at large: Recently identified HLA-C-restricted CMV epitopes, whose presentation resists viral immunomodulation, were targeted by peptide stimulations together with well-studied HLA-B-restricted epitopes. The HLA type of each donor mattered for the analysis, because public TCR beta signatures pointed to carriage of CMV infection along with the matching HLA type. Summary of the overall study and its limitations: The ex vivo response was dominated by HLA-C-restricted CMV-specific TCR beta clonotypes, which also provided the single most frequent clonotype in two of eight donors. In both this cohort and an independent cohort of 350 or so donors, the cumulative frequency of public TCR beta family members distinguished carriers of CMV infection plus the relevant HLA type.

The intended sense of this specimen's treatment or condition label: in vitro stimulation with specific CMV peptide epitopes to enrich CMV-specific T cells. This clonotype was observed a few times. It lacks a known antigen. No qualities accompany the bases; no much larger clone lies one base away. Sequencing instrument: Illumina HiSeq 1500. Clones were called with MiXCR by TCRdb after fastp trimmed the public reads at Q25, and only in-frame beta chains were retained. Rows are combined by CDR3 protein, so each entry shows the most common genes and DNA. This sample lists about 830,000 distinct CDR3 sequences; approximately 30% were detected once. Roughly 12% of the sample is taken by the ten largest. The sequence was obtained from a human donor in good health (CMV status not recorded). Some clones in this sample may be carry-over from other donors' samples. The sequenced sample was cultured CD8+ T cells from PBMCs, obtained from culture after CMV antigen stimulation.

In nucleotides, the sequence is TGTGCCAGCTCCTATCAAGGGGGCGCAGGCACTGAAGCTTTCTTT. The translation is CASSYQGGAGTEAFF. This chain joins TRBV27 to TRBJ1-1, and TRBD1 matches 7 of the central bases. Including the terminal cysteine and phenylalanine, the CDR3 comprises 15 residues. The entry retains the CDR3 DNA only, 45 bases that are in frame from base 1. V is cut back by 8 bases and J by 4 bases, with 13 bases in the junction unmatched. The germline V gene (reference sequence) sets CDR1 to MNHEY and CDR2 to SMNVEV.